Listed here is a single T cell receptor beta chain. This specimen comes from a study of control samples from healthy donors and cancer patients. The method was immunoSEQ multiplex PCR; TCRdb's version includes in-frame clones alone and lacks a portion of them. This sample carries 150,000 to 200,000 clones, 90% to 95% of them seen once, and the ten largest clones take around 15%. Germline lookup yields CDR1 SGHTA and CDR2 FQGNSA. After removal of 5 bases from V and 3 bases from J, the junction contained 6 bases not matched to a gene. The CDR3 extends over 14 amino acids. This chain joins TRBV7-2 and TRBJ1-2; 7 bases map to TRBD1. This sequence was found in a man in his fifties or sixties with colorectal cancer. Sequenced sample: PBMCs. Written as DNA, the CDR3 is TGTGCCAGCAGCATCACCGGGACAGACTATGGCTACACCTTC. Translated: CASSITGTDYGYTF.